This T cell receptor (beta chain) was sequenced in a study of graft-versus-host responses after intestinal transplantation. Study information: All recipients were given anti-thymocyte globulin induction, and tacrolimus and steroids were then administered for roughly three years. The study, taken as a whole, reports: Recipient bone marrow held GvH clones, some seen earlier in ileum or blood.

Notes on this clone: Antigen specificity is unknown.

Here immunoSEQ multiplex PCR was the method, and the copy in TCRdb shows in-frame clones only, minus some. The table lists some 97,000 clones, roughly 87% of them singletons. V was shortened by 1 base and J by 2 bases, with 11 bases between the two germline ends. CDR1 and CDR2 (germline): MNHNS, SASEGT. The CDR3 consists of 16 residues. Source: unstimulated CD4+ T cells sorted from spleen or lymph node cells, taken before transplant. The chain joins TRBV6-1 to TRBJ1-4; D uncertain. This sequence originates from a human donor who was the organ donor for an intestinal transplant. DNA for the CDR3: TGTGCCAGCAGTGAAGATGCAAGTTGGACTAATGAAAAACTGTTTTTT. Its translation is CASSEDASWTNEKLFF.